The clone carrying this TCR beta chain has a count of ten or more. These data come from a study of T cells in Graves' hyperthyroidism and ophthalmopathy. The CDR3 extends over 15 amino acids. Germline loops: CDR1 KGHSH, CDR2 LQKENI. V lost 6 bases, J lost 4 bases, and 18 bases lay in between. The CDR3 regions of TCR beta were amplified from RNA transcripts. The primer set for the first-round RT-PCR of the TCR CDR3 was HTBI. In TCRdb, the multiplex PCR reads were re-called with MiXCR into one record per CDR3 protein. Among about half a million distinct CDR3 sequences listed, roughly 25% were seen once. The sequence was obtained from a woman aged 25 to 39 with Graves' ophthalmopathy. V and J are TRBV18 and TRBJ1-2, with D perhaps TRBD1 (5 bases). Sequenced input: blood. The CDR3 sequence is CASSPIEVRAYGYTF. As DNA, the CDR3 is TGTGCCAGCTCCCCCATCGAGGTCAGGGCCTATGGCTACACCTTC.